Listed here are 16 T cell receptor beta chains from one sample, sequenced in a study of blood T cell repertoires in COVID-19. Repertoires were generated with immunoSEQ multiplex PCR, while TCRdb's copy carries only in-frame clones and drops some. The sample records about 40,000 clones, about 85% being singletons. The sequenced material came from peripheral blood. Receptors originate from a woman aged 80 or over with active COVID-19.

Written as DNA, the CDR3 is TGCAGCGTTGAAAGGGGGGGAGGAATGAACACTGAAGCTTTCTTT. This translates into CSVERGGGMNTEAFF. The chain recombines TRBV29-1 with TRBJ1-1, with D perhaps TRBD1 (6 bases). Germline V gene lookup returns CDR1 SQVTM and CDR2 ANQGSEA. CDR3 length: 15 amino acids. V was clipped by 2 bases and J by 0 bases, with 13 bases between them.

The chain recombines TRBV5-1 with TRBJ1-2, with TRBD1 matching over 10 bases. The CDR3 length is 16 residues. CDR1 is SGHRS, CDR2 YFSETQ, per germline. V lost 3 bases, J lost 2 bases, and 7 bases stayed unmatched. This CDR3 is CASSSGQGIGNYGYTF. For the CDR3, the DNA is TGCGCCAGCAGCTCGGGACAGGGGATCGGCAACTATGGCTACACCTTC.

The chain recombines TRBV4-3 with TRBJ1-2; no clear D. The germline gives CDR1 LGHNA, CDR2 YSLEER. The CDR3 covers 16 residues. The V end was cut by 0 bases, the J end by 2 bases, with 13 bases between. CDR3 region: CASSQEAGILNYGYTF. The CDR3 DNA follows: TGCGCCAGCAGCCAAGAGGCCGGGATTCTCAACTATGGCTACACCTTC.

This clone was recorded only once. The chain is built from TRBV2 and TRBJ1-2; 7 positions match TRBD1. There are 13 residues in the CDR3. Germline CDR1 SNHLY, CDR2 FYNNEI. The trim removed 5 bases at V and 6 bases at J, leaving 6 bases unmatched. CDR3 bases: TGTGCCAGCAGTCGACAGGGATCGGATGGCTACACCTTC. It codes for CASSRQGSDGYTF.

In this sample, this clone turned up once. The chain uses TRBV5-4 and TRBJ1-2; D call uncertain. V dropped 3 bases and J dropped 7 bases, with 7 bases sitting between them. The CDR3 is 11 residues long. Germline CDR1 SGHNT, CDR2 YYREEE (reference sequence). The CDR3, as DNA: TGTGCCAGCAGCTCCCGCGCTGGCTACACCTTC. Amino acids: CASSSRAGYTF.

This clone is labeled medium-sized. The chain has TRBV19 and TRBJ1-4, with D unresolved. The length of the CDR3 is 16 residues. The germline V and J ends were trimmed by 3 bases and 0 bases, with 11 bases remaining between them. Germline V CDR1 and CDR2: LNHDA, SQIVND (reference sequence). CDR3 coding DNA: TGTGCCAGTAGTATCAGAGGATCTGCAACTAATGAAAAACTGTTTTTT. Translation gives CASSIRGSATNEKLFF.

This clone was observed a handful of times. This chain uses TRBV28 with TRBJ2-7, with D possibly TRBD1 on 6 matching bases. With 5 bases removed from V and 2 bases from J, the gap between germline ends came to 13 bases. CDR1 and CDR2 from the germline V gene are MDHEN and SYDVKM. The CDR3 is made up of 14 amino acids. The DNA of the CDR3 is TGTGCCAGCAGTACAGGGATGAGGGCCTACGAGCAGTACTTC. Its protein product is CASSTGMRAYEQYF.

The CDR3 loop is CASSLLASGGSNEQFF. CDR3 in DNA: TGTGCCAGCAGCTTACTCGCTAGCGGGGGAAGTAATGAGCAGTTCTTC. The chain is built from TRBV7-7 and TRBJ2-1; 10 nucleotides agree with TRBD2. The CDR3 is 16 residues long. The V gene end was trimmed by 2 bases and the J gene end by 7 bases; junction bases not matched to a gene: 8. The germline V gene encodes CDR1 SSHAT and CDR2 FNYEAQ (reference sequence).

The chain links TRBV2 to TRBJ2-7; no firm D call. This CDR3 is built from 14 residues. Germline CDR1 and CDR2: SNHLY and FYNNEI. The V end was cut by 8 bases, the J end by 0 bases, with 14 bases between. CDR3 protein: CASSVAPSSYEQYF. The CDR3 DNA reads TGTGCCAGCTCGGTAGCCCCGAGCTCCTACGAGCAGTACTTC.

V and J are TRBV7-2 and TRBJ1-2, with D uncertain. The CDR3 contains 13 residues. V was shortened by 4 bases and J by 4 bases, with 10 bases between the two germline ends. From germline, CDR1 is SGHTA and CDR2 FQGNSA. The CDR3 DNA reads TGTGCCAGCAGCTCAAACCCGGGCTATGGCTACACCTTC. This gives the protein CASSSNPGYGYTF.

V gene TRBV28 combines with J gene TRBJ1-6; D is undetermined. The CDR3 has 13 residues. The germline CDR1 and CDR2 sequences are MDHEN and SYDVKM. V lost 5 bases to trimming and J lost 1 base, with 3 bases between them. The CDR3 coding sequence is TGTGCCAGCAGTCGTTCCTATAATTCACCCCTCCACTTT. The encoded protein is CASSRSYNSPLHF.

CDR3 residues: CASRENLGAGQGEKLFF. DNA of the CDR3: TGCGCCAGCAGGGAGAACCTAGGTGCAGGGCAGGGTGAAAAACTGTTTTTT. The chain uses TRBV4-3 and TRBJ1-4; D perhaps matches TRBD1 (5 bases). The V and J ends lost 6 bases and 7 bases respectively, with 24 bases between them. Germline CDR1 reads LGHNA; CDR2 reads YSLEER. The CDR3 contains 17 residues.

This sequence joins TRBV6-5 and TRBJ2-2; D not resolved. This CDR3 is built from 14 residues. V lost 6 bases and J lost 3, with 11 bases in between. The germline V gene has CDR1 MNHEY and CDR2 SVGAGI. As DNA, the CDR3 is TGTGCCAGCAGAAGGTTTCGGGACACCGGGGAGCTGTTTTTT. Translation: CASRRFRDTGELFF.

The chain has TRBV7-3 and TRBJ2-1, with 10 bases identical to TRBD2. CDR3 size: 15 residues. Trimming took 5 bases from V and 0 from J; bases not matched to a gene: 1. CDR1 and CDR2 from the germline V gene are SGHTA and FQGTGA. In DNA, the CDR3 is TGTGCCAGCAGCCCTAGCGGGAGCTCCTACAATGAGCAGTTCTTC. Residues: CASSPSGSSYNEQFF.

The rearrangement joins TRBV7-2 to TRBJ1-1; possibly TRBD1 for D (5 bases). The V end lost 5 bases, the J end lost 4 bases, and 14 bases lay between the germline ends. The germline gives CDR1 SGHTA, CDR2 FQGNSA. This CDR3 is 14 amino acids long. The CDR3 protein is CASSLQAGVTEAFF. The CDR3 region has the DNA TGTGCCAGCAGCCTACAGGCGGGGGTCACTGAAGCTTTCTTT.

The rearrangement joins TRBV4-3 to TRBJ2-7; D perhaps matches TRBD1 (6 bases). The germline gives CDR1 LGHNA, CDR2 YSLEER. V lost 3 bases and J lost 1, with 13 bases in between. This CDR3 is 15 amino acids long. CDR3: CASSQEDSSSYEQYF. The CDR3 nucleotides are TGCGCCAGCAGCCAGGAGGACAGTTCATCCTACGAGCAGTACTTC.